The clone carrying this T cell receptor beta chain has a single count. Its antigen is still unknown. Germline V gene sequence: CDR1 MNHEY, CDR2 SVGAGI. This CDR3 region has 15 residues. With 6 bases clipped from V and 7 bases from J, the junction kept 10 bases outside the gene matches. Assay: immunoSEQ multiplex PCR; the TCRdb copy retains only in-frame clones and omits some. The data show 1,400,000 or so clones, around 98.5% seen once. The entry originates in a study of shared clonotypes between healthy human individuals. Study results and caveats: Clonotypes shared by all four sorted-subset donors had higher generation probabilities than non-shared clonotypes.

Recent acute infections and vaccinations were absent in the healthy HIV-negative adult donors. Memory CD4+ cells were the fraction left after CD45RA+ naive selection. The sequence was obtained from a man under 40 in good health. Sequenced: naive CD4+ T cells sorted from blood. Subset of the sample: CD45RA+ positively selected. V gene TRBV6-5 combines with J gene TRBJ2-7; 12 bases map to TRBD2. The CDR3, as DNA: TGTGCCAGCAGCGATGTACTAGCGGGAGGTGGAGAGCAGTACTTC. This sequence encodes CASSDVLAGGGEQYF.